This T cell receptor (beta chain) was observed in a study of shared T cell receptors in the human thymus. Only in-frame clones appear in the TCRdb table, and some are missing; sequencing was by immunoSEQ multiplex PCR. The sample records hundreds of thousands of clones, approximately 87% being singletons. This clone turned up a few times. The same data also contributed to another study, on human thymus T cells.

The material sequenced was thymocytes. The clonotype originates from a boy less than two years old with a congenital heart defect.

CDR3 bases: TGTGCCAGTAGTCCCGAGCGGGAGGTTCCCTACGAGCAGTACTTC. Its translation is CASSPEREVPYEQYF. The chain employs TRBV19 and TRBJ2-7; 9 bases are shared with TRBD2. The CDR3 is made up of 15 amino acids. V trimming: 5 bases; J trimming: 2 bases; junction bases outside the gene matches: 7. In germline, CDR1 is LNHDA, CDR2 SQIVND (reference sequence).